Only a few counts were recorded for the clone carrying this T cell receptor (beta chain). TCR beta CDR3 regions were amplified from RNA transcripts. Initially, a first-round RT-PCR of the TCR CDR3 employed the HTBI primer set. MiXCR, run by TCRdb on the multiplex PCR reads, gives a single entry per CDR3 protein. The sample yields 450,000 to 550,000 distinct CDR3 sequences, approximately 25% seen once. The CDR3 extends over 13 amino acids. CDR1 MNHNS and CDR2 SASEGT come from the germline V gene. The germline V and J ends were trimmed by 5 bases and 1 base, with 8 bases remaining between them. This sample was included in a study of T cells in Graves' hyperthyroidism and ophthalmopathy. Overall study: Before any treatment, at initial diagnosis, peripheral blood was collected.

Used for diagnoses were clinical symptoms, serum thyroxine and TRAb, thyroid ultrasound and orbital computed tomography. The rearrangement uses TRBV6-1 and TRBJ1-1; no reliable D call. The TCR comes from a woman in her twenties or thirties with Graves' ophthalmopathy. The sequenced material came from blood. The CDR3 region has the DNA TGTGCCAGCAGTAGAAGGTGGAACACTGAAGCTTTCTTT. It codes for CASSRRWNTEAFF.